This is a list of T cell receptor beta chains from one sample in a study of cytomegalovirus exposure and HLA in healthy donors. TCRdb's table, derived via immunoSEQ multiplex PCR, lists solely in-frame clones and lacks some. The table records about 200,000 clones, around four fifths of them present only once. Sequencing input: PBMCs. These receptor sequences come from a woman aged 45-60 years in good health and CMV-seropositive. Each CDR3 is given without its conserved first and last residue. Each record gives: J gene, CDR3 length, V gene, CDR3 protein.

J: TRBJ2-1
length: 15
V: TRBV29-1
CDR3: SVGTATQAQLYNEQF

J: TRBJ1-6
length: 15
V: TRBV5-6
CDR3: ASSLGQGAVRNSPLH

J: TRBJ1-6
length: 13
V: TRBV4-3
CDR3: ASSQTGTDYSPLH

J: TRBJ2-3
length: 14
V: TRBV6-1
CDR3: ASSEEEWVRTDTQY

J: TRBJ2-5
length: 14
V: TRBV6-1
CDR3: ASSEGYTRLQETQY

J: TRBJ1-1
length: 10
V: TRBV25-1
CDR3: ATASGGTEAF

J: TRBJ2-7
length: 12
V: TRBV18
CDR3: ASSPAGYSYEQY

J: TRBJ2-1
length: 13
V: TRBV7-9
CDR3: ASSKGQGGYNEQF

J: TRBJ2-1
length: 13
V: TRBV11-2
CDR3: ASSRQGANNNEQF

J: TRBJ1-2
length: 11
V: TRBV15
CDR3: ATSRDTSYGYT

J: TRBJ1-5
length: 13
V: TRBV15
CDR3: ATSRDRYSNQPQH

J: TRBJ2-5
length: 12
V: TRBV21-1
CDR3: ASSKGTGGETQY

J: TRBJ1-6
length: 14
V: TRBV28
CDR3: ASSLGQGSYNSPLH

J: TRBJ2-7
length: 13
V: TRBV5-6
CDR3: ASSSSGTSSYEQY

J: TRBJ1-4
length: 15
V: TRBV7-9
CDR3: SSSLGRGVATNEKLF

J: TRBJ2-5
length: 13
V: TRBV5-1
CDR3: ASSPEASGGATQY

J: TRBJ1-2
length: 12
V: TRBV4-1
CDR3: ASSQGGGSYGYT

J: TRBJ2-3
length: 12
V: TRBV5-1
CDR3: ASSSGTVTDTQY

J: TRBJ2-5
length: 13
V: TRBV6-5
CDR3: ASGGLAGGRETQY

J: TRBJ1-5
length: 10
V: TRBV19
CDR3: ASSTRDQPQH

J: TRBJ1-4
length: 12
V: TRBV19
CDR3: ASSTQGAQEKLF

J: TRBJ2-2
length: 12
V: TRBV19
CDR3: ASSIEGGAGELF

J: TRBJ2-5
length: 13
V: TRBV7-7
CDR3: ASSPGLAGGETQY

J: TRBJ1-1
length: 12
V: TRBV19
CDR3: ASRRDSVYTEAF

J: TRBJ1-4
length: 13
V: TRBV7-6
CDR3: ASSQLAGVWEKLF

J: TRBJ2-5
length: 12
V: TRBV5-1
CDR3: ASSLQGAEETQY

J: TRBJ2-7
length: 14
V: TRBV28
CDR3: ASSTPGTGPSYEQY

J: TRBJ2-3
length: 14
V: TRBV5-1
CDR3: ASSSDSNPLQDTQY

J: -
length: 10
V: TRBV12-5
CDR3: ASECSEYEQY

J: TRBJ2-1
length: 17
V: TRBV7-9
CDR3: SSSLGGGTSSSSYNEQF

J: TRBJ2-7
length: 14
V: TRBV4-3
CDR3: ASSQGRQPAVYEQY

J: TRBJ2-1
length: 14
V: TRBV7-2
CDR3: ASSLSWVGGGNEQF

J: TRBJ2-7
length: 14
V: TRBV7-2
CDR3: ASSFHSTSFSYEQY

J: TRBJ2-3
length: 13
V: TRBV18
CDR3: ASSRLAVSTDTQY

J: TRBJ1-1
length: 11
V: TRBV10-2
CDR3: ASESRGNTEAF

J: TRBJ2-1
length: 14
V: TRBV19
CDR3: ASTLRGGRAHNEQF

J: TRBJ2-6
length: 18
V: TRBV4-2
CDR3: ASSQDLLGQGSSGANVLT

J: TRBJ2-7
length: 14
V: TRBV25-1
CDR3: ASSPPGGLGGYEQY

J: TRBJ2-3
length: 11
V: TRBV6-1
CDR3: ASSVLSGDTQY

J: TRBJ1-3
length: 10
V: TRBV30
CDR3: AWTGSGNTIY

J: TRBJ1-6
length: 14
V: TRBV16
CDR3: ASSLNRASYNSPLH

J: TRBJ2-2
length: 12
V: TRBV5-4
CDR3: ASNIQGAVGELF

J: TRBJ1-2
length: 11
V: TRBV6-5
CDR3: ASKRTGSRGYT

J: TRBJ2-7
length: 11
V: TRBV28
CDR3: ASTPNRDGEQY

J: TRBJ2-1
length: 15
V: TRBV1
CDR3: TSSQVPGGTSYNEQF

J: TRBJ2-3
length: 13
V: TRBV7-7
CDR3: ASSPSPAPSDTQY

J: TRBJ2-7
length: 13
V: TRBV5-1
CDR3: ASSLEGRGSYEQY

J: TRBJ2-2
length: 13
V: TRBV18
CDR3: ASSPGTGITGELF

J: TRBJ2-1
length: 11
V: TRBV5-1
CDR3: ASRRTGNNEQF

J: TRBJ2-1
length: 14
V: TRBV6-1
CDR3: ASSEWASPPYSEQF

J: TRBJ2-1
length: 12
V: TRBV29-1
CDR3: SVGTSGTGNEQF